One sample yielded the 11 T cell receptor beta chains listed below, sequenced in a study of somatic mutations in cytotoxic T cells in rheumatoid arthritis. Measured with immunoSEQ multiplex PCR; TCRdb has only the in-frame clones, and not every one. The table shows 9,000 or so clones, with about four fifths occurring only once. Sequencing input: CD8+ T cells sorted from blood. These receptors all come from an adult with rheumatoid arthritis.

V usage is TRBV5-4 and J usage is TRBJ1-5; perhaps TRBD1 as D (6 bases). The V end was cut by 2 bases, the J end by 7 bases, with 19 bases between. The CDR3 extends over 16 amino acids. Germline-derived CDR1 and CDR2 are SGHNT and YYREEE (reference sequence). Here the CDR3 reads CASSFGGGQRGQPQHF. As DNA, the CDR3 is TGTGCCAGCAGCTTCGGTGGGGGCCAGAGAGGCCAGCCCCAGCATTTT.

This clone has only one observation. The CDR3 reads CASSPPALYEQYF. Here the CDR3 DNA reads TGTGCCAGCAGCCCCCCCGCCCTCTACGAGCAGTACTTC. The V gene is TRBV7-9, the J gene TRBJ2-7; D ambiguous. Trimming took 5 bases from V and 3 from J, leaving 11 bases between them. The CDR3 consists of 13 residues. Germline V gene data show CDR1 as SEHNR and CDR2 as FQNEAQ (reference sequence).

The genes are TRBV6-1 and TRBJ2-3, with 11 bases lining up with TRBD2. The length of the CDR3 is 15 residues. CDR1 and CDR2 from the germline V gene are MNHNS and SASEGT. Trimming cost V 7 bases and J 2 bases; bases outside gene matches: 5. The CDR3 coding sequence is TGTGCCAGCACCGGACTAGCGGGTACCACAGATACGCAGTATTTT. Translating it yields CASTGLAGTTDTQYF.

The table lists this clone with a count of one. V gene TRBV7-9 combines with J gene TRBJ1-1; D is possibly TRBD1 (5 bases). The length of the CDR3 is 13 residues. Trimming removed 11 bases at V and 4 bases at J, with 17 bases between. CDR1 is SEHNR and CDR2 is FQNEAQ in the germline V gene (reference sequence). The CDR3 loop reads CAATPGSGTEAFF. Written as DNA, the CDR3 is TGTGCCGCTACCCCAGGGTCCGGCACTGAAGCTTTCTTT.

The chain couples TRBV19 to TRBJ2-3, with a tentative D call TRBD2 (5 bases). The CDR3 length is 14 residues. V was trimmed by 6 bases and J by 7 bases, leaving 17 bases between them. CDR1 is LNHDA, CDR2 SQIVND, per germline (reference sequence). The CDR3 region has the DNA TGTGCCAGTAGGTCGCTAGCCCGTCCAAATACGCAGTATTTT. It is translated as CASRSLARPNTQYF. The full variable domain, completed using reference TRBV19 and TRBJ2-3, is DGGITQSPKYLFRKEGQNVTLSCEQNLNHDAMYWYRQDPGQGLRLIYYSQIVNDFQKGDIAEGYSVSREKKESFPLTVTSAQKNPTAFYLCASRSLARPNTQYFGPGTRLTVL.

The chain employs TRBV7-6 and TRBJ1-6; D may be TRBD1 (6 bases). Trimming removed 8 bases from V and 5 bases from J, with 16 bases in between. CDR1 and CDR2 from the germline V gene are SGHVS and FNYEAQ. The CDR3 totals 15 residues. The CDR3 DNA is TGTGCCAGCTGCCACAAGGGGGGGGATAATTCACCCCTCCACTTT. Its translation: CASCHKGGDNSPLHF.

CDR3: CASSPHYEQETQYF. DNA for the CDR3: TGTGCCAGCAGCCCCCACTATGAACAAGAGACCCAGTACTTC. The V call is TRBV13, the J call TRBJ2-5; D ambiguous. Germline V CDR1 and CDR2: PRHDT, FYEKMQ (reference sequence). This CDR3 spans 14 amino acids. V lost 5 bases and J lost 2, with 12 bases in between. Looking up the rest from reference TRBV13 and TRBJ2-5 gives the full variable domain: AAGVIQSPRHLIKEKRETATLKCYPIPRHDTVYWYQQGPGQDPQFLISFYEKMQSDKGSIPDRFSAQQFSDYHSELNMSSLELGDSALYFCASSPHYEQETQYFGPGTRLLVL.

This clone is a singleton in its sample. This sequence joins TRBV9 and TRBJ1-2, with 11 bases aligning to TRBD1. With 4 bases clipped from V and 4 bases from J, the junction kept 6 bases outside the gene matches. The CDR3 spans 15 residues. Germline lookup yields CDR1 SGDLS and CDR2 YYNGEE. The CDR3 loop reads CASSPRDRGTYGYTF. CDR3 nucleotide sequence: TGTGCCAGCAGCCCTCGGGACAGGGGGACCTATGGCTACACCTTC.

This clone came up a few times. V gene TRBV7-3 combines with J gene TRBJ2-3, with TRBD2 matching 13 bases. From germline, CDR1 is SGHTA and CDR2 FQGTGA. This CDR3 contains 16 residues. The V segment lost 4 bases and the J segment 3 bases; nucleotides outside the gene matches: 4. The CDR3 protein is CASSSGTSGVTDTQYF. The CDR3 nucleotides read TGTGCCAGCAGCTCCGGGACTAGCGGGGTGACAGATACGCAGTATTTT.

This chain uses TRBV7-2 with TRBJ1-5; 9 nucleotides agree with TRBD1. The length of the CDR3 is 14 residues. V lost 8 bases and J lost 0; bases outside the gene matches: 2. Per germline, CDR1 SGHTA and CDR2 FQGNSA. The CDR3 DNA reads TGTGCCAGCGGGACAGGGTATAGCAATCAGCCCCAGCATTTT. Amino acids: CASGTGYSNQPQHF.

This clone occurred a few times. V usage is TRBV7-8 and J usage is TRBJ2-5; perhaps TRBD2 as D (6 bases). The V end lost 3 bases, the J end lost 2 bases, and 7 bases lay between the germline ends. CDR1 is SGHVS, CDR2 FQNEAQ, per germline. The CDR3 spans 13 residues. CDR3 sequence (DNA): TGTGCCAGCAGCTTCGGGGGTCAAGAGACCCAGTACTTC. This encodes CASSFGGQETQYF. Full variable domain (remainder filled in from reference TRBV7-8 and TRBJ2-5): GAGVSQSPRYKVAKRGQDVALRCDPISGHVSLFWYQQALGQGPEFLTYFQNEAQLDKSGLPSDRFFAERPEGSVSTLKIQRTQQEDSAVYLCASSFGGQETQYFGPGTRLLVL.